This record concerns one TCR beta chain sequence. The antigen it binds to is not known. No base qualities exist here, and no much larger clone lies one base off it. Within the sample, other DNA sequences also encode this same CDR3. This entry belongs to a study of cytomegalovirus exposure and HLA in healthy donors (dated by TCRdb to the late 2010s). About the full investigation: In an earlier analysis of under 750 of the donors, 250 to 350 Gb of sequence data and 95 million to 130 million unique TCR beta sequences from some 170 million T cells were reported. An early release that covered 640 HLA-typed donors contained 300 to 350 gigabases of sequencing data and around 85 million unique TCR sequences. Of the approximately 400 genotyped donors, around 81% fell in the genetic ancestry cluster associated with self-reported Caucasian donors. The study aimed to test whether cataloging public T cell receptors could reveal signatures of past pathogen exposure. The T cell repertoires of 666 subjects were profiled by immunosequencing and related to cytomegalovirus serostatus. Along with the approximately 600-subject first cohort, a separate validation cohort of over a hundred different subjects was used. The study combined high-throughput TCR immunosequencing, statistical association of individual TCRs with disease status, and machine learning to predict cytomegalovirus infection status. A later analysis re-examined previously published TCR beta repertoires from more than 600 donors and added high-resolution HLA genotyping to investigate patterns of TCR occurrence. Rather than using new phenotypic data, the later analysis identified candidate immune exposures from TCR beta sequences and from how often those sequences occurred across donors. An earlier analysis of several hundred of the donors used high-throughput TCR beta sequencing to judge whether each TCR beta V gene segment behaved as functional or pseudogenic. Donor age, sex, ethnicity and CMV serostatus were collected together with the repertoire data. Genome-wide SNP genotypes for about three fifths of the roughly 670 donors were used in a later genetic analysis, which treated that subset as a discovery cohort. All discovery cohort repertoires had been generated on a single sequencing platform. HLA typing included class I and class II loci at four-digit resolution. Typing coverage differed by locus: A, B, C, DRB1 and DQB1 were typed in roughly 620-630 donors, DQA1 in around 500, DPA1 in 600 to 610, and DPB1 in approximately 450. About five DR-DQ haplotypes were handled as single units for association and clustering, since linkage in the cohort was strong. On average, 235,054 unique TCR beta nucleotide sequences were sequenced per donor among a few hundred genotyped donors of the cohort, with roughly 20% of those sequences being non-productive. What the work shows at the level of the full study, not this receptor alone: Only TCR beta chains were sequenced in this cohort, and the absence of alpha or paired-chain data limited detectable features. Because the 87-base-pair reads could not distinguish some IMGT-functional V segments, including TRBV6-2 and TRBV6-3, those segments were excluded. According to a later analysis, parvovirus B19, influenza, CMV and Epstein-Barr virus appeared linked to several top co-occurrence clusters. The only immune exposure information available for the cohort was CMV serostatus. Roughly uniform sequencing depth across donors was assumed in presence/absence analyses, although this assumption may not hold. The authors suggested that the approach could potentially be generalized to other disease states and immunological phenotypes. In the study, roughly 160 TCR beta chains were listed as associated with cytomegalovirus. According to a later analysis, TCR association rates differed among HLA loci, with DRB1 alleles showing the most associated TCRs and HLA-C alleles showing the fewest. Linkage disequilibrium might explain the correlated functional status among segregating V segments, but an unknown experimental factor could not be ruled out. Because some donors lacked HLA typing at each locus, the association tests relied only on the typed subset. A later genetic analysis reported fewer N-insertions in productive TCRs among donors in an Asian-associated ancestry cluster than the roughly 620-donor mean. A later analysis associated about 17,000 TCR beta sequences with specific HLA alleles at a false discovery rate of 0.05. The classifier was reported to diagnose cytomegalovirus status with high specificity and sensitivity in both the original cohort and the validation cohort. A few of the identified cytomegalovirus-associated TCR beta chains were confirmed in vitro to be specific for cytomegalovirus antigens. Most CMV-associated TCR beta chains appeared to be HLA-restricted in a later analysis, and the HLA associations seemed to be driven largely by CMV exposure. An association between a missense DCLRE1C variant and V-gene and J-gene trimming of TCR beta chains was found in a later genetic analysis and replicated in an independent cohort. A further reported finding was that TCR beta sequences accurately predicted the HLA-A and HLA-B alleles for most subjects in the first cohort. The sequencing pipeline was judged likely to have produced a cluster of highly shared sequence variants as a technical artifact. Strong co-occurrence of HLA alleles, especially DR and DQ, made assigning TCR associations to individual alleles difficult. While some public TCRs were present in many individuals, most TCR sequences turned up only very rarely across donors. Because counts were too low, about 15 rarely observed V segments, including chromosome 9 orphons, were left out of the earlier analysis of about 500 of the donors. In a later analysis, HLA-associated TCR beta chains showed more clonal expansion and lower generation probabilities than non-associated chains that were equally common. An earlier analysis of around 540 of the donors showed that most TCR beta V segments appeared in productive rearrangements either about 87% or about 30% of the time, which broadly matched IMGT annotations.

Preparation of the library involved the immunoSEQ multiplex PCR assay. A mixture of 60 forward primers for TCR Vbeta segments and 13 reverse primers for TCR Jbeta segments was used in the multiplex PCR. Amplification of the CDR3 region of rearranged TCR beta genes was performed with a multiplex PCR assay on genomic DNA. The Illumina HiSeq System was used to sequence the amplified TCR beta libraries as 87-base-pair reads. Concerning the study's data processing: Across the 500 to 700 repertoires, a later analysis counted tens of millions of unique TCR beta chains, approximately 12 million of which were shared by at least two donors. Raw reads were error-corrected and collapsed into unique sequences with a nearest-neighbor algorithm that merged closely related sequences to remove PCR and sequencing errors. V, D and J gene segments were assigned by aligning CDR3 sequences to IMGT reference sequences. Each retained sequence needed at least a six-nucleotide match to both a V gene segment and a J gene segment. A rearrangement counted as productive if the CDR3 had no stop codons and remained in frame with V and J, and every other rearrangement counted as non-productive. Following IMGT convention, CDR3 was defined as the stretch from the second conserved V-encoded cysteine up to the conserved J-encoded phenylalanine. The earlier analysis of a few hundred of the donors excluded sequences that lacked an unambiguous match to a single V gene segment. An earlier analysis of around 600 of the donors classified V segments as functional when productive rearrangements were above 56.7% and as segregating when the standard deviation between donors was above 5%. A statistical classification framework was built to diagnose cytomegalovirus status from the catalog of TCR beta chain sequences. A later analysis assigned V and J genes by comparing TCR nucleotide sequences with IMGT/GENE-DB human TR gene sequences. In a later analysis, CDR3 sequences and most-parsimonious VDJ recombination scenarios were assigned using the TCRdist pipeline. In a later analysis, every TCR beta chain was defined by the combination of its CDR3 amino acid sequence and its V-gene family, and reads without a unique V-gene family were dropped. A later analysis removed nearly 600 highly shared, low-generation-probability nucleotide sequences to deal with suspected cross-contamination and a sequencing artifact. For each public chain, a later analysis derived a clonal expansion index from normalized ranks of inferred template counts within each repertoire. In a later analysis, generation probabilities were computed with a VDJ recombination model fitted to out-of-frame rearrangements, and the resulting probabilities were checked against IGoR. A later analysis scored TCR-TCR, TCR-HLA and TCR-CMV co-occurrence with hypergeometric tests, applying a repertoire-size bias correction to TCR pairs. In a later analysis, false discovery rates were estimated by permuting HLA or CMV assignments 20 times. In a later analysis, co-occurring TCRs were grouped using DBSCAN, with TCRdist sequence similarity added in when clustering inside HLA-allele-positive subsets. Repertoires with fewer than 30,000 or more than 120,000 public chains were left out of co-occurrence clustering, as were five repertoires with anomalous nucleotide sharing. TCRdb limited this immuneACCESS table to in-frame rearrangements with V and J called. A share of clones is missing; checked studies link under half to unresolved V genes, and the rest is unexplained. The V and J calls and the clone size are those of that table, but D and trimming were determined from the DNA. Within this sample are about 92,000 clones, with roughly 69% of them counted one time only. The ten largest make up approximately 2.9% of the sample.

Inclusive of the bounding cysteine and phenylalanine, the CDR3 is 14 residues long. The sequence is cut down to CDR3 DNA, 42 bases in frame from base 1. The germline V gene yields ENHRY for CDR1 and SYGVKD for CDR2. The V end gives up 6 bases and the J end 4 bases, leaving 4 bases in the junction not matched to a gene. In total, approximately 700 healthy bone marrow donors made up the cohort. At the time of sampling, all cohort members were nominally healthy, though unrecorded immune exposures were likely present. The donor was CMV seronegative and was included in the group of 352 seronegative cohort members. Each donor provided a peripheral blood sample, and peripheral blood mononuclear cells were used for TCR beta sequencing. Genomic DNA was extracted from the blood cell samples with the Qiagen DNeasy Blood Extraction Kit.

The rearrangement combines TRBV10-3 with TRBJ1-2, with 11 central nucleotides matching TRBD1. This TCR came from a man aged 45-65 years in good health and CMV-seronegative. Sample: PBMCs. CDR3 protein: CAIRGTGGGYGYTF. The bases read TGTGCCATCAGGGGGACAGGGGGGGGCTATGGCTACACCTTC.